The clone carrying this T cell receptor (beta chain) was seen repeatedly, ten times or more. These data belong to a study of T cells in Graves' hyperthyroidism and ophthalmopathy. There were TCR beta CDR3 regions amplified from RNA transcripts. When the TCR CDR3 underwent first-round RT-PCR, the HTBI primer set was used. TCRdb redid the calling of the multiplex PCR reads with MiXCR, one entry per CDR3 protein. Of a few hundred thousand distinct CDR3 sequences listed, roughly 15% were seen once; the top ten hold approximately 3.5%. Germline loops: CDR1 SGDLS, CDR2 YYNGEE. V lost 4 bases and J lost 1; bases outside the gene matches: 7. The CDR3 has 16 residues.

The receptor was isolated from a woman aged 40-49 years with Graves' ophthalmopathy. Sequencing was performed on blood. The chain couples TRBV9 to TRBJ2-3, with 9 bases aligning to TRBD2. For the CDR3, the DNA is TGTGCCAGCAGCCCTCAATCTAGCGGGGGCACAGATACGCAGTATTTT. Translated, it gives CASSPQSSGGTDTQYF.